These 14 T cell receptor beta chains originate from one sample sequenced in a study of T cell responses to AZD1222 COVID-19 vaccine. The repertoire was sequenced with immunoSEQ multiplex PCR; TCRdb's copy has only in-frame clones and lacks some. The sample lists tens of thousands of clones; around 92% were seen once. Sequencing used peripheral blood, obtained 28 days after the second AZD1222 dose. These receptors were obtained from an adult who received the AZD1222 COVID-19 vaccine.

The V call is TRBV6-1, the J call TRBJ1-1, with TRBD1 matching over 7 bases. Per the germline V gene, CDR1 is MNHNS and CDR2 is SASEGT. V was pared by 0 bases and J by 5 bases, with 0 bases of the junction left unmatched. CDR3 size: 13 residues. The CDR3 protein is CASSEARGTEAFF. CDR3 sequence (DNA): TGTGCCAGCAGTGAAGCCAGGGGGACTGAAGCTTTCTTT.

The V and J genes are TRBV18 and TRBJ1-2, with 7 bases identical to TRBD1. The CDR3 spans 12 residues. Germline CDR1 KGHSH, CDR2 LQKENI. Trimming at V came to 9 bases and at J to 4 bases, leaving 5 bases not matched to a gene. The DNA for the CDR3 is TGTGCCAGTCGGGACAGCCTCTATGGCTACACCTTC. This gives the protein CASRDSLYGYTF.

The rearrangement uses TRBV28 and TRBJ1-5, with a possible D match to TRBD1 (6 bases). In germline, CDR1 is MDHEN, CDR2 SYDVKM. The V end was cut by 1 base, the J end by 1 base, with 14 bases between. The CDR3 consists of 17 residues. This CDR3 reads CASSLFGGGTSNQPQHF. CDR3 DNA sequence: TGTGCCAGCAGTTTATTTGGAGGGGGGACAAGCAATCAGCCCCAGCATTTT.

CDR3 residues: CASRNNPYNSPLHF. CDR3 DNA sequence: TGTGCCAGCAGAAATAACCCCTATAATTCACCCCTCCACTTT. The V and J genes are TRBV7-2 and TRBJ1-6; D unclear. V lost 6 bases, J lost 2 bases, and 8 bases lay in between. Germline values: CDR1 SGHTA, CDR2 FQGNSA. The CDR3 length is 14 residues.

V is TRBV9 and J is TRBJ2-3, with D maybe TRBD2 (6 bases). The CDR3 extends over 17 amino acids. The ends were cut back, 2 bases at V and 0 bases at J, with 16 bases in the middle. The germline gives CDR1 SGDLS, CDR2 YYNGEE. The CDR3 is CASSVRGVISSTDTQYF. The CDR3 DNA sequence: TGTGCCAGCAGCGTTCGCGGGGTGATTTCTAGCACAGATACGCAGTATTTT.

The DNA for the CDR3 is TGTGCCAGCAGCCGTCCCGGGACAGTAACCGGGGAGCTGTTTTTT. Translated: CASSRPGTVTGELFF. The V and J genes are TRBV5-6 and TRBJ2-2, with 7 positions matching TRBD1. In germline, CDR1 is SGHDT, CDR2 YYEEEE. The CDR3 is 15 amino acids. V was pared by 4 bases and J by 5 bases, with 8 bases of the junction left unmatched.

V gene TRBV28 combines with J gene TRBJ2-3; 8 nucleotides agree with TRBD1. With 5 bases clipped from V and 7 bases from J, the junction kept 5 bases outside the gene matches. This CDR3 spans 13 amino acids. The germline gives CDR1 MDHEN, CDR2 SYDVKM. The chain's CDR3 is CASSRTGGNTQYF. CDR3 bases: TGTGCCAGCAGTCGAACAGGGGGAAATACGCAGTATTTT. The complete variable domain, with remaining parts taken from reference TRBV28 and TRBJ2-3, reads DVKVTQSSRYLVKRTGEKVFLECVQDMDHENMFWYRQDPGLGLRLIYFSYDVKMKEKGDIPEGYSVSREKKERFSLILESASTNQTSMYLCASSRTGGNTQYFGPGTRLTVL.

The chain couples TRBV7-6 to TRBJ2-1; either TRBD1 or TRBD2 may fit D (5 bases each). Between the trimmed V and J ends, which lost 5 bases and 6 bases, there was a span of 14 bases. Germline CDR1 is SGHVS and CDR2 is FNYEAQ. The CDR3 is made up of 14 amino acids. Written as DNA, the CDR3 is TGTGCCAGCAGCACTCCGGGACGCCTCAATGAGCAGTTCTTC. Encoded protein: CASSTPGRLNEQFF. The full variable domain, its missing parts supplied by reference TRBV7-6 and TRBJ2-1, is GAGVSQSPRYKVTKRGQDVALRCDPISGHVSLYWYRQALGQGPEFLTYFNYEAQQDKSGLPNDRFSAERPEGSISTLTIQRTEQRDSAMYRCASSTPGRLNEQFFGPGTRLTVL.

This clone was counted only a few times. This chain connects TRBV6-5 to TRBJ1-2; the D is unclear. V was trimmed by 10 bases and J by 8 bases, leaving 23 bases between them. Looked up from germline, CDR1 is MNHEY and CDR2 is SVGAGI. The CDR3 is 14 residues long. CDR3 protein: CATDEFGIPGGYTF. The CDR3 DNA reads TGTGCCACCGACGAGTTCGGGATTCCGGGCGGCTACACCTTC.

This chain connects TRBV7-9 to TRBJ2-2; a weak D match, TRBD1 (6 bases). V lost 1 base, J lost 7 bases, and 13 bases lay in between. CDR1 is SEHNR and CDR2 is FQNEAQ in the germline V gene (reference sequence). This CDR3 spans 15 amino acids. CDR3 DNA sequence: TGTGCCAGCAGCTTAGGAGGGGGAGACCACGGGGAGCTGTTTTTT. Translation gives CASSLGGGDHGELFF.

The table lists this clone with a count of one. CDR3 DNA: TGCGCCAGCAGCCAGGACAGGAGGAATTCACCCCTCCACTTT. Residues: CASSQDRRNSPLHF. This sequence joins TRBV4-3 and TRBJ1-6, with 7 bases lining up with TRBD1. J gave up 7 bases and V 3 bases, and 3 bases lay outside the gene matches. The germline CDR1 and CDR2 sequences are LGHNA and YSLEER. The CDR3 spans 14 residues.

CDR3 protein: CASSSGGQGLEYGYTF. The CDR3 nucleotides are TGTGCCAGCAGTTCGGGGGGGCAGGGACTGGAGTATGGCTACACCTTC. The chain employs TRBV28 and TRBJ1-2; a possible D gene is TRBD1 (6 bases). Germline loops: CDR1 MDHEN, CDR2 SYDVKM. This CDR3 has 16 amino acids. V was trimmed by 4 bases and J by 5 bases, leaving 20 bases between them.

V is TRBV11-3 and J is TRBJ2-7; a possible D gene is TRBD2 (6 bases). The CDR3 covers 14 residues. Germline-derived CDR1 and CDR2 are SGHNT and YENEEA. V was pared by 5 bases and J by 5 bases, with 16 bases between. The chain's CDR3 is CASSPGLYGDEQYF. The CDR3 bases are TGTGCCAGCAGCCCGGGACTCTATGGGGACGAGCAGTACTTC.

This chain connects TRBV7-3 to TRBJ2-2; D call uncertain. Trimming pared 5 bases from V and 6 bases from J, leaving 13 bases between. CDR1 SGHTA and CDR2 FQGTGA come from the germline V gene. The CDR3 extends over 14 amino acids. The CDR3 loop reads CASSPLLEAGELFF. The CDR3 DNA sequence: TGTGCCAGCAGCCCGCTCCTAGAAGCCGGGGAGCTGTTTTTT.